The rows below give T cell receptor beta chains drawn from one sample of a study of blood T cell repertoires in COVID-19. Clones were read by immunoSEQ multiplex PCR, and TCRdb kept only the in-frame ones, dropping some. This repertoire shows some 400,000 clones, nearly 90% found once; its top ten account for 1.5% to 2%. Input material: PBMCs or T cells enriched from blood (not recorded which). Receptor source: a woman in her 30s who had recovered from COVID-19. CDR3s include the opening cysteine and the closing phenylalanine or tryptophan. A D gene is named only where the DNA matches it firmly. Clone size is stated in some rows and not others, as once, few, many or a class when expanded.

>TRBJ1-1|-|-|TRBV29-1
TGCAGCGTTGGTCTCGTGAACACTGAAGCTTTCTTT
CSVGLVNTEAFF
>TRBJ2-7|TRBD1|once|TRBV5-1
TGCGCCAGCAGCCGTCAATTAGGACAGGCCCAGCACTACGAGCAGTACTTC
CASSRQLGQAQHYEQYF
>TRBJ2-6|-|-|TRBV2
TGTGCCAGCAGTGGCAGTTCTGGGGCCAACGTCCTGACTTTC
CASSGSSGANVLTF
>TRBJ1-4|TRBD1|-|TRBV28
TGTGCCAGTGGACAGGGGAATGATAATGAAAAACTGTTTTTT
CASGQGNDNEKLFF
>TRBJ2-5|TRBD2|-|TRBV7-3
TGTGCCAGCAGCTTAAGCCTAGCGGGGGAGACCCAGTACTTC
CASSLSLAGETQYF
>TRBJ1-2|TRBD1|-|TRBV5-1
TGCGCCAGCCAGATCGCCGGGACAGCGGCATCAGGCTACACCTTC
CASQIAGTAASGYTF
>TRBJ1-3|-|-|TRBV19
TGTGCCAGTAAAGATCCGGGTGATAGAAACACCATATATTTT
CASKDPGDRNTIYF
>TRBJ2-7|-|few|TRBV19
TGTGCCAGTAGTATAGGAGGGGGAAGAGGCTACGAGCAGTACTTC
CASSIGGGRGYEQYF
>TRBJ1-5|-|-|TRBV7-2
TGTGCCAGCAGCTTAGTAGCAGGGGCTAGCAATCAGCCCCAGCATTTT
CASSLVAGASNQPQHF
>TRBJ2-3|TRBD2|once|TRBV7-3
TGTGCCAGCAGCTTAACGGTTCCGGCGGGAGCAGGCACAGATACGCAGTATTTT
CASSLTVPAGAGTDTQYF
>TRBJ1-5|-|-|TRBV2
TGTGCCAGCAGGCCAGGCCCTGTTGCGCCCCAGCATTTT
CASRPGPVAPQHF
>TRBJ1-1|-|-|TRBV5-5
TGTGCCAGCAGCTTGTCGGAGGTCCCGGTGGTAGAGGCTTTCTTT
CASSLSEVPVVEAFF
>TRBJ1-2|-|-|TRBV4-1
TGCGCCAGCAGCCAAGGCGCCACCGACAGTCCCTATTATGGCTACACCTTC
CASSQGATDSPYYGYTF
>TRBJ2-2|TRBD2|-|TRBV7-3
TGTGCCAGCAGCCATACCAGGCTAGCGGGAGGGATTGGGGAGCTGTTTTTT
CASSHTRLAGGIGELFF
>TRBJ2-7|TRBD2|-|TRBV6-5
TGTGCCAGCGGGGGGAGGGAGTCCAACGAGCAGTACTTC
CASGGRESNEQYF
>TRBJ2-7|TRBD2|once|TRBV30
TGTGCCTGGAGTGGGTTAGCGGGAGACTCCTCCTACGAGCAGTACTTC
CAWSGLAGDSSYEQYF
>TRBJ1-5|-|-|TRBV5-6
TGTGCCAGCAGCTCCACGGACAGTTATAGCAATCAGCCCCAGCATTTT
CASSSTDSYSNQPQHF
>TRBJ1-5|TRBD1|-|TRBV7-6
TGTGCCAGCAGCTTAGAGGGGACAGCAACTTATAGCAATCAGCCCCAGCATTTT
CASSLEGTATYSNQPQHF
>TRBJ2-7|-|-|TRBV18
TGTGCCAGCTCACCTTCCAGGGGCTACGAGCAGTACTTC
CASSPSRGYEQYF
>TRBJ1-2|-|-|TRBV18
TGTGCCAGCTCTCCCGGCGGTTTTGGGTCCTATGGCTACACCTTC
CASSPGGFGSYGYTF
>TRBJ1-2|TRBD1|once|TRBV27
TGTGCCAGCAGTTTATTGGGACAGGGAGCCGGCCCCTATGGCTACACCTTC
CASSLLGQGAGPYGYTF
>TRBJ2-5|-|-|TRBV5-1
TGCGCCAGCCATTTGAGGGCTAAAGAGACCCAGTACTTC
CASHLRAKETQYF
>TRBJ2-7|TRBD1|-|TRBV4-1
TGCGCCAGCAGCCAAGAAAGAGGGCAGGGGGCGAAGTACTTC
CASSQERGQGAKYF
>TRBJ1-4|TRBD1|-|TRBV2
TGTGCCAGCAGCCCCGGCCCCGGGACAGGGGGAAAACTGTTTTTT
CASSPGPGTGGKLFF
>TRBJ1-4|-|-|TRBV5-8
TGTGCCAGCAGCCGTCGCGTCGATGAAAAACTGTTTTTT
CASSRRVDEKLFF
>TRBJ2-1|TRBD2|-|TRBV7-3
TGTGCCAGCAGCCCGGGACTAGCGGGAGGGAGAAGCTCCTACAATGAGCAGTTCTTC
CASSPGLAGGRSSYNEQFF
>TRBJ1-2|TRBD1|-|TRBV4-2
TGTGCCAGCAGCCTATTAGGGGGCGCATTCGCTGGCTACACCTTC
CASSLLGGAFAGYTF
>TRBJ1-3|-|-|TRBV14
TGTGCCAGCAGCCACCGTCTTGGAAACACCATATATTTT
CASSHRLGNTIYF
>TRBJ2-7|-|once|TRBV7-6
TGTGCCAGCAGCTTTTCGCAGTCCTACGAGCAGTACTTC
CASSFSQSYEQYF
>TRBJ2-7|-|-|TRBV12-3/TRBV12-4
TGTGCCAGCAGAAAGACTGCAACCTACGAGCAGTACTTC
CASRKTATYEQYF
>TRBJ2-1|TRBD1|-|TRBV13
TGTGCCAGCAGCTCATCCGGGACAGGGTCCTACAATGAGCAGTTCTTC
CASSSSGTGSYNEQFF
>TRBJ1-1|-|once|TRBV7-2
TGTGCCAGCCTTCGGGGGACGGCGAACACTGAAGCTTTCTTT
CASLRGTANTEAFF
>TRBJ1-6|-|-|TRBV10-3
TGTGCCATCAGTGAGACAGCATATTCACCCCTCCACTTT
CAISETAYSPLHF
>TRBJ1-6|TRBD1|-|TRBV19
TGTGCCAGTAGTGGACAGGCGGGGTATAATTCACCCCTCCACTTT
CASSGQAGYNSPLHF
>TRBJ1-1|-|-|TRBV19
TGTGCCAGTAGACGACAGAGAGCTTTCTTT
CASRRQRAFF
>TRBJ1-1|-|-|TRBV20-1
TGCAGTAAGGGGGTGAACACTGAAGCTTTCTTT
CSKGVNTEAFF
>TRBJ1-2|TRBD1|once|TRBV5-1
TGCGCCAGCAGCTTGGAAGGGGGCTACAACTATGGCTACACCTTC
CASSLEGGYNYGYTF
>TRBJ1-5|-|-|TRBV7-9
TGTGCCAGCAGCTCTAGCGGGTTTGTCCAGCCCCAGCATTTT
CASSSSGFVQPQHF
>TRBJ2-3|-|-|TRBV11-3
TGTGCCAGCAGCTTAGATGGGGGGGCCACAGATACGCAGTATTTT
CASSLDGGATDTQYF
>TRBJ2-5|TRBD2|-|TRBV9
TGTGCCAGCAGCGTAGACGGGAGGGTTGGAGAGACCCAGTACTTC
CASSVDGRVGETQYF
>TRBJ1-1|-|-|TRBV27
TGTGCCAGCAGTTTCGGGGGGTCTAATGAAGCTTTCTTT
CASSFGGSNEAFF
>TRBJ2-7|TRBD1|-|TRBV5-4
TGTGCCAGCAGCTTGACAGGGGCCAGGTACGAGCAGTACTTC
CASSLTGARYEQYF
>TRBJ1-2|-|-|TRBV27
TGTGCCAGCAGTTTATCGAGACAGGACTATGGCTACACCTTC
CASSLSRQDYGYTF